A single sample is the source of the 32 T cell receptor beta chains below, sequenced in a study of blood T cell repertoires in COVID-19. Repertoires were generated with immunoSEQ multiplex PCR, while TCRdb's copy carries only in-frame clones and drops some. Of some 200,000 clones in the sample, more than 80% were seen once. The sequenced material came from peripheral blood. These receptors originate from a woman in her twenties or thirties with COVID-19, enrolled during active disease.

This clone came up once. The chain recombines TRBV5-1 with TRBJ2-3; 9 positions match TRBD2. After removal of 0 bases from V and 3 bases from J, the junction contained 2 bases not matched to a gene. The V gene's germline CDR1 is SGHRS and CDR2 YFSETQ. CDR3 size: 15 residues. The CDR3 spells CASSLGSGRTDTQYF. The CDR3, as DNA: TGCGCCAGCAGCTTGGGCAGCGGGAGGACAGATACGCAGTATTTT.

The chain employs TRBV29-1 and TRBJ1-1; D gene ambiguous. The CDR3 totals 12 residues. Germline-derived CDR1 and CDR2 are SQVTM and ANQGSEA. Deletions cut 7 bases from V and 0 bases from J, with 9 bases between. As DNA, the CDR3 is TGCAGCGCGAGCTCAATGAACACTGAAGCTTTCTTT. Its protein product is CSASSMNTEAFF.

The chain uses TRBV7-2 and TRBJ2-1, with 7 positions matching TRBD1. The V gene end was trimmed by 1 base and the J gene end by 9 bases; junction bases not matched to a gene: 3. Germline V gene sequence: CDR1 SGHTA, CDR2 FQGNSA. The CDR3 spans 13 residues. CDR3 protein: CASSLGYRGEQFF. In nucleotides, the CDR3 is TGTGCCAGCAGCTTAGGTTACAGGGGTGAGCAGTTCTTC.

V gene TRBV2 combines with J gene TRBJ2-3; D is uncertain. The CDR3 contains 12 residues. The V gene lost 0 bases and the J gene lost 6 bases, with 4 bases spanning the gap. Germline V gene data show CDR1 as SNHLY and CDR2 as FYNNEI. The CDR3 bases are TGTGCCAGCAGTGAAGCGGGCGATACGCAGTATTTT. It specifies CASSEAGDTQYF.

The J gene is TRBJ2-1, the V gene TRBV18, with D tentatively TRBD2 (6 bases). Deletions cut 0 bases from V and 4 bases from J, with 7 bases between. CDR3 size: 14 residues. Germline-derived CDR1 and CDR2 are KGHSH and LQKENI. CDR3: CASSPPAGYNEQFF. In DNA form, the CDR3 reads TGTGCCAGCTCACCACCGGCGGGGTACAATGAGCAGTTCTTC.

The sample holds a few counts of this clone. This chain links TRBV29-1 with TRBJ2-3; D is uncertain. V was pared by 6 bases and J by 1 base, with 11 bases between. This CDR3 spans 13 amino acids. The germline gives CDR1 SQVTM, CDR2 ANQGSEA. DNA of the CDR3: TGCAGCGTCACCCGACGGGGCACAGATACGCAGTATTTT. Amino acid sequence: CSVTRRGTDTQYF.

The chain recombines TRBV9 with TRBJ2-6; D is unresolved. The V gene lost 0 bases and the J gene lost 0 bases, with 7 bases spanning the gap. CDR3 length: 16 amino acids. Looked up from germline, CDR1 is SGDLS and CDR2 is YYNGEE. CDR3 sequence (DNA): TGTGCCAGCAGCGTAGCCGACTTCTCTGGGGCCAACGTCCTGACTTTC. Its protein is CASSVADFSGANVLTF.

The J gene is TRBJ2-5, the V gene TRBV10-1; TRBD1 aligns across 8 bases. Trimming took 6 bases from V and 7 from J; bases not matched to a gene: 13. The CDR3 is 15 residues long. Germline V CDR1 and CDR2: WNHNN, SYGVQD (reference sequence). The CDR3 reads CASSKPRGLEGTQYF. CDR3 DNA sequence: TGCGCCAGCAGCAAACCCAGGGGGCTCGAGGGGACCCAGTACTTC.

In this sample, this clone turned up a few times. This chain connects TRBV19 to TRBJ2-5; no definite D call. Per germline, CDR1 LNHDA and CDR2 SQIVND (reference sequence). There are 14 residues in the CDR3. V was cut by 7 bases and J by 5 bases, with 17 bases left in between. The CDR3 reads CASTPGLLGETQYF. CDR3 bases: TGTGCCAGTACTCCGGGTCTGCTCGGGGAGACCCAGTACTTC.

This chain connects TRBV5-1 to TRBJ1-4; 7 bases line up with TRBD1. The CDR3 has 15 residues. Trimming at V came to 0 bases and at J to 5 bases, leaving 4 bases not matched to a gene. Germline CDR1 SGHRS, CDR2 YFSETQ. The CDR3 nucleotides are TGCGCCAGCAGCTTGGGACAGGGAACAAATGAAAAACTGTTTTTT. Protein: CASSLGQGTNEKLFF. The full variable domain, in which reference TRBV5-1 and TRBJ1-4 provide the parts outside the CDR3, is KAGVTQTPRYLIKTRGQQVTLSCSPISGHRSVSWYQQTPGQGLQFLFEYFSETQRNKGNFPGRFSGRQFSNSRSEMNVSTLELGDSALYLCASSLGQGTNEKLFFGSGTQLSVL.

This clone was seen more than once but under ten times. The chain couples TRBV9 to TRBJ1-6; no firm D call. This CDR3 is 12 amino acids long. Per the germline V gene, CDR1 is SGDLS and CDR2 is YYNGEE. V was trimmed by 2 bases and J by 9 bases, leaving 6 bases between them. Here the CDR3 DNA reads TGTGCCAGCAGCGTCTCGGGTTCACCCCTCCACTTT. Amino acids: CASSVSGSPLHF. Full variable domain (remainder filled in from reference TRBV9 and TRBJ1-6): DSGVTQTPKHLITATGQRVTLRCSPRSGDLSVYWYQQSLDQGLQFLIQYYNGEERAKGNILERFSAQQFPDLHSELNLSSLELGDSALYFCASSVSGSPLHFGNGTRLTVT.

The chain links TRBV7-2 to TRBJ2-2; 8 bases map to TRBD1. Trimming at V came to 5 bases and at J to 7 bases, leaving 3 bases not matched to a gene. This CDR3 is built from 13 residues. Germline CDR1 is SGHTA and CDR2 is FQGNSA. The CDR3 is CASSRTGNGELFF. Written as DNA, the CDR3 is TGTGCCAGCAGCAGGACAGGGAACGGGGAGCTGTTTTTT.

The chain couples TRBV5-4 to TRBJ1-6; D is uncertain. Germline CDR1 reads SGHNT; CDR2 reads YYREEE (reference sequence). With 3 bases removed from V and 10 bases from J, the gap between germline ends came to 11 bases. The length of the CDR3 is 13 residues. The CDR3 is CASSSVQTSPLHF. The CDR3 DNA follows: TGTGCCAGCAGCTCAGTACAAACCTCACCCCTCCACTTT.

The rearrangement uses TRBV6-6 and TRBJ1-1; unclear D gene. Germline V CDR1 and CDR2: MNHNY, SVGAGI (reference sequence). There are 11 residues in the CDR3. V was cut by 6 bases and J by 8 bases, with 10 bases left in between. The CDR3 sequence: CASRLSNEAFF. CDR3 bases: TGTGCCAGCAGACTTTCCAACGAAGCTTTCTTT.

The chain employs TRBV3-1 (or the pseudogene TRBV3-2) and TRBJ2-3; 9 bases match TRBD1. Unmatched junction bases numbered 15, after V lost 4 bases and J lost 4 bases. Germline loops: CDR1 LGHDT, CDR2 YNNKEL (reference sequence). The CDR3 is 18 residues long. CDR3: CASSLRDREEGAPDTQYF. The CDR3 DNA reads TGTGCCAGCAGCCTCCGGGACAGGGAAGAGGGGGCCCCAGATACGCAGTATTTT.

The chain uses TRBV6-6 and TRBJ1-1, with D possibly TRBD1 on 6 matching bases. V was trimmed by 1 base and J by 1 base, leaving 13 bases between them. The CDR3 contains 16 residues. Germline V gives CDR1 MNHNY, CDR2 SVGAGI (reference sequence). The CDR3 protein is CASSYYTGLRNTEAFF. The CDR3 DNA sequence: TGTGCCAGCAGTTACTATACAGGGCTTAGGAACACTGAAGCTTTCTTT.

The V gene is TRBV9, the J gene TRBJ1-5, with D uncertain. V was clipped by 3 bases and J by 0 bases, with 10 bases between them. CDR3 length: 15 residues. Per the germline V gene, CDR1 is SGDLS and CDR2 is YYNGEE. Written as DNA, the CDR3 is TGTGCCAGCAGCGCCCGATCTAATAGCAATCAGCCCCAGCATTTT. It codes for CASSARSNSNQPQHF.

This clone is a singleton in its sample. CDR3 sequence reads: CASSFTPGTSGTTDTQYF. The CDR3 coding sequence is TGCGCCAGCAGCTTTACTCCGGGGACTAGCGGGACCACAGATACGCAGTATTTT. V and J are TRBV5-1 and TRBJ2-3; 13 bases are a match to TRBD2. The length of the CDR3 is 18 residues. Trimming removed 2 bases from V and 2 bases from J; junction bases left unmatched: 8. CDR1 is SGHRS, CDR2 YFSETQ, per germline.

The chain joins TRBV7-7 to TRBJ2-5; TRBD1 agrees at 8 bases. The CDR3 consists of 15 residues. V lost 5 bases, J lost 5 bases, and 10 bases stayed unmatched. Germline loops: CDR1 SSHAT, CDR2 FNYEAQ (reference sequence). CDR3 in amino acids: CASSQADRDGETQYF. The CDR3 nucleotides are TGTGCCAGCAGCCAAGCGGACAGGGATGGGGAGACCCAGTACTTC.

V is TRBV6-5 and J is TRBJ2-3; TRBD1 agrees at 8 bases. Trimming cost V 5 bases and J 0 bases; bases outside gene matches: 4. Germline V gives CDR1 MNHEY, CDR2 SVGAGI. The CDR3 sequence is 15 residues long. The CDR3 protein is CASSMTGASTDTQYF. The CDR3, as DNA: TGTGCCAGCAGTATGACAGGGGCTAGCACAGATACGCAGTATTTT.

The table lists this clone with a count of one. V gene TRBV3-1 (or the pseudogene TRBV3-2) combines with J gene TRBJ2-5, with 7 bases matching TRBD2. The germline V gene has CDR1 LGHDT and CDR2 YNNKEL (reference sequence). This CDR3 has 15 residues. V shed 5 bases, J shed 0 bases, and the junction held 6 bases outside the gene matches. CDR3 in amino acids: CASSLGLLHQETQYF. The CDR3 nucleotides are TGTGCCAGCAGCTTGGGACTACTTCACCAAGAGACCCAGTACTTC.

The rearrangement joins TRBV6-2 or TRBV6-3 to TRBJ2-7; 8 bases are a match to TRBD1. This CDR3 contains 16 residues. The V segment lost 2 bases and the J segment 1 base; nucleotides outside the gene matches: 7. Germline CDR1 reads MNHEY; CDR2 reads SVGEGT. The CDR3 sequence: CASSYLRTGLSYEQYF. As DNA, the CDR3 is TGTGCCAGCAGTTACCTACGGACAGGGCTTTCCTACGAGCAGTACTTC.

This clone appeared a few times. This CDR3 reads CATSDRWSSEAFF. The DNA for the CDR3 is TGTGCCACCAGTGATCGGTGGTCCTCTGAAGCTTTCTTT. The chain carries TRBV24-1 and TRBJ1-1; the D is unclear. This CDR3 has 13 residues. The germline gives CDR1 KGHDR, CDR2 SFDVKD. Trimming took off 3 bases at V and 6 bases at J, with 10 bases between the two ends.

The CDR3 DNA follows: TGTGCCAGCAGCCAACCGGGACTAGCGTTGACAGATACGCAGTATTTT. It translates to CASSQPGLALTDTQYF. V is TRBV3-1 (or the pseudogene TRBV3-2) and J is TRBJ2-3; the match to TRBD2 covers 10 bases. The V gene end was trimmed by 2 bases and the J gene end by 3 bases; junction bases not matched to a gene: 5. Germline assignment: CDR1 LGHDT and CDR2 YNNKEL (reference sequence). The CDR3 runs 16 residues.

CDR3 bases: TGTGCCAGCAGCCGGGACAGCCTCACCGGGGAGCTGTTTTTT. It translates to CASSRDSLTGELFF. This sequence joins TRBV7-3 and TRBJ2-2; 7 bases match TRBD1. There are 14 residues in the CDR3. The junction had 4 bases not matched to a gene; V was cut back by 5 bases and J by 4 bases. The V gene's germline CDR1 is SGHTA and CDR2 FQGTGA.

Only one count was recorded for this clone. This chain joins TRBV29-1 and TRBJ2-7; D is unresolved. Looked up from germline, CDR1 is SQVTM and CDR2 is ANQGSEA. V was cut by 6 bases and J by 2 bases, with 11 bases left in between. This CDR3 contains 12 residues. CDR3 sequence: CSVKDPAYEQYF. CDR3 bases: TGCAGCGTAAAAGATCCGGCCTACGAGCAGTACTTC.

V gene TRBV4-1 combines with J gene TRBJ1-1; TRBD1 matches 9 bases. With 4 bases clipped from V and 7 bases from J, the junction kept 4 bases outside the gene matches. CDR1 MGHRA and CDR2 YSYEKL come from the germline V gene. The CDR3 runs to 13 residues. CDR3 protein: CASSRDREFEAFF. CDR3 DNA: TGCGCCAGCAGCCGGGACAGGGAATTTGAAGCTTTCTTT.

There are a few counts of this clone. The chain links TRBV28 to TRBJ1-5; 10 nucleotides align to TRBD1. The CDR3 has 13 residues. Trimming cost V 5 bases and J 7 bases; bases outside gene matches: 2. Germline lookup yields CDR1 MDHEN and CDR2 SYDVKM. CDR3 DNA sequence: TGTGCCAGCAGTCGGGACAGGGGACAGCCCCAGCATTTT. Its translation: CASSRDRGQPQHF.

The chain is built from TRBV5-6 and TRBJ1-2, with TRBD1 matching 12 bases. Per germline, CDR1 SGHDT and CDR2 YYEEEE. The CDR3 spans 17 residues. V dropped 3 bases and J dropped 3; count of bases not matched to a gene: 9. CDR3 in amino acids: CASSSLEGTGGYYGYTF. The CDR3 DNA sequence: TGTGCCAGCAGCTCCCTGGAGGGGACAGGGGGCTACTATGGCTACACCTTC.

V usage is TRBV5-4 and J usage is TRBJ2-3; possibly TRBD1 for D (7 bases). The length of the CDR3 is 14 residues. Looked up from germline, CDR1 is SGHNT and CDR2 is YYREEE (reference sequence). Trimming removed 7 bases from V and 3 bases from J, with 15 bases in between. Here the CDR3 DNA reads TGTGCCAGCTCAGAGACAGGGAGGACAGATACGCAGTATTTT. It translates to CASSETGRTDTQYF. The complete variable domain, with remaining parts taken from reference TRBV5-4 and TRBJ2-3, reads ETGVTQSPTHLIKTRGQQVTLRCSSQSGHNTVSWYQQALGQGPQFIFQYYREEENGRGNFPPRFSGLQFPNYSSELNVNALELDDSALYLCASSETGRTDTQYFGPGTRLTVL.

The rearrangement uses TRBV7-9 and TRBJ1-4; D remains unclear. The length of the CDR3 is 14 residues. V was clipped by 4 bases and J by 3 bases, with 9 bases between them. Germline lookup yields CDR1 SEHNR and CDR2 FQNEAQ (reference sequence). CDR3 bases: TGTGCCAGCAGCTGGTCAGGTCCTAATGAAAAACTGTTTTTT. This translates into CASSWSGPNEKLFF. The entire variable domain, with the rest obtained from reference TRBV7-9 and TRBJ1-4, is as follows: DTGVSQNPRHKITKRGQNVTFRCDPISEHNRLYWYRQTLGQGPEFLTYFQNEAQLEKSRLLSDRFSAERPKGSFSTLEIQRTEQGDSAMYLCASSWSGPNEKLFFGSGTQLSVL.

This sequence joins TRBV28 and TRBJ2-5, with TRBD1 matching over 10 bases. CDR3 length: 16 residues. The germline gives CDR1 MDHEN, CDR2 SYDVKM. Unmatched junction bases numbered 5, after V lost 2 bases and J lost 2 bases. The CDR3 bases are TGTGCCAGCAGTTTAGGGGGACAGGGGCTTCAAGAGACCCAGTACTTC. Translation gives CASSLGGQGLQETQYF.